This T cell receptor (beta chain) emerged from a study of Graves' ophthalmopathy and Graves' hyperthyroidism (dated by TCRdb to 2017 to 2018). About the study as a whole: Stable hyperthyroidism was defined as no progression to ophthalmopathy within 18 months of follow-up. The study used signatures of the TCR beta repertoire to tell Graves' ophthalmopathy apart from Graves' hyperthyroidism and to predict which patients would progress to ophthalmopathy. In total, over 130 blood samples were TCR-sequenced: fewer than 50 ophthalmopathy, under 85 hyperthyroidism and about 17 hyperthyroidism-to-ophthalmopathy patients. A discovery set of more than 90 patients (roughly 43 ophthalmopathy, about 59 stable hyperthyroidism) was enrolled to explore V-J signatures distinguishing ophthalmopathy from hyperthyroidism. For independent validation, a separate cohort was made up of around 19 hyperthyroidism patients plus 17 patients who later progressed from hyperthyroidism to ophthalmopathy. In over 5 hyperthyroidism patients, the T-cell repertoire of thyroid tissue was compared with the T-cell repertoire of blood. Once sampling was done, hyperthyroidism patients were given methimazole at a starting dose of 30 mg daily, while ophthalmopathy patients were given high-dose intravenous methylprednisolone. The investigation overall reported the following: Most expanded thyroid clonotypes with frequency above 0.001 were also detected in blood, suggesting blood repertoires may reflect the thyroid immune response. The 13-signature model separated ophthalmopathy from stable hyperthyroidism with roughly 90% sensitivity and just under 84% specificity in cross-validation, and 80%/75% in the test set. No statistical method was used to predetermine the sample size, and group allocation was not hidden from the investigators. In validation, the model predicted ophthalmopathy progression with about 64% sensitivity and roughly 72% specificity; some 13 predicted patients were CT-confirmed with GO in a median of 6.5 months.

The hyperthyroidism patients were 18 to 65 years old and newly diagnosed, with a disease duration of less than 2 months. Patients with other autoimmune diseases, uncontrolled infections, pregnancy or lactation were excluded from the study. Clinical symptoms, serum thyroxine, TRAb, thyroid ultrasound and orbital computed tomography formed the basis of the diagnosis. Total RNA was extracted with Trizol reagent and quality-checked on an Agilent 2100 Bioanalyzer. TCR beta CDR3 regions were amplified from RNA transcripts for repertoire sequencing. The first round was an RT-PCR using HTBI primers with the Qiagen OneStep RT-PCR kit, and this first round was followed by a second-round multiplex PCR, then size selection and purification. Libraries were sequenced paired-end with 100 bp reads on an Illumina HiSeq2000. As for the authors' bioinformatics: SOAPnuke was used to process the reads, removing any read that contained adapters or uncalled bases, had a mean Phred below 15, or lacked an exact match to the constant primer or identifier. COPE v1.2.5 was used to merge high-quality paired reads. Each unique nucleotide sequence was treated as a clonotype, and MiTCR v1.1 was used to align the clonotypes to the IMGT TRB V, D and J references. The analysis was limited to V-J combinations with a frequency above 0.0001, which together covered just over 98% of the repertoires. For each V-J combination, a TCR clonal expansion and chaos score was defined as the ratio of F50 clonal expansion to chaos observed in the TCRdist matrix. Features were reduced by Welch's t-statistics and random forest to about a dozen V-J combinations, which fed a naive Bayes classifier. The Morisita-Horn index was used to measure how similar the thyroid and blood repertoires were. The public reads were reanalyzed by TCRdb: fastp trimming at Q25, MiXCR alignment, in-frame beta chains only. Each entry merges the rows of one CDR3 protein and shows their most common DNA and genes. TCRdb's processing, not the authors' own work, is the source of the V and J calls. Present in this sample are around 1.1 million distinct CDR3 sequences, about 35% of which were seen just once. Roughly 11% of the sample goes to the ten largest clones.

A note on this clonotype: There is no known antigen for this receptor. No clone much larger than this one lies a single base away; base qualities are absent.

CDR1 SQVTM and CDR2 ANQGSEA are derived from the germline V gene. V is pared back by 1 base and J by 14 bases, with 20 bases lying between the germline termini. From cysteine to phenylalanine, the CDR3 is 13 amino acids long. Left in the record is the CDR3 DNA by itself, 39 bases read in frame from the first base. The sample comprised peripheral blood or thyroid tissue (not recorded which). This sequence was found in an adult man with Graves' hyperthyroidism. This chain is built from TRBV29-1 and TRBJ2-5; the D element could tentatively be TRBD1 or TRBD2, as 5 bases agree for each. The base sequence is TGCAGCGTTGAAGGAGAGGGACCAATCAACCAATACTTC. Translated, it gives CSVEGEGPINQYF.